The rows below give T cell receptor beta chains drawn from one sample of a study of shared clonotypes between healthy human individuals. Libraries were prepared by immunoSEQ multiplex PCR; TCRdb keeps only in-frame clonotypes and omits some of them. Of roughly 2 million clones in the sample, about 95% are singletons; the top ten hold 0.85% to 1.3%. The specimen sequenced was naive CD8+ T cells sorted from blood. These receptors were obtained from a man between 18 and 35 years old in good health. Each CDR3 is given with its conserved first and last residue. A D gene is named only where the DNA matches it firmly. The listing skips clone size in some rows; elsewhere it reads once, few, many or a size class.

j_call d_call clone_size v_call cdr3_nt cdr3_aa
TRBJ2-1 TRBD2 . TRBV7-9 TGTGCCAGCAAGGGACTAGCAGACTACAATGAGCAGTTCTTC CASKGLADYNEQFF
TRBJ1-1 . . TRBV7-9 TGTGCCAGCAGTTACCCCAACTACGAAAGAGGGGGGGAAACTGAAGCTTTCTTT CASSYPNYERGGETEAFF
TRBJ2-7 . . TRBV27 TGTGCCAGCAGTTGGGTGAGCTCCTACGAGCAGTACTTC CASSWVSSYEQYF
TRBJ2-5 . . TRBV4-1 TGCGCCAGCAGCCAAGACTCCGGGGCTTCAATGCTGTACTTC CASSQDSGASMLYF
TRBJ2-1 . . TRBV27 TGTGCCAGCAGTTTCGCGCTAGGACATTTCAATGAGCAGTTCTTC CASSFALGHFNEQFF
TRBJ2-7 TRBD1 . TRBV9 TGTGCCAGCAGCGTAGATTGGGGACAGGTGCCCTACTCGGAGCAGTACTTC CASSVDWGQVPYSEQYF
TRBJ2-3 . . TRBV5-1 TGCGCCAGCGCGGTCCAGCCTAGCACAGATACGCAGTATTTT CASAVQPSTDTQYF
TRBJ1-3 . . TRBV7-8 TGTGCCAGCAGCTTAGATGTGGGTATCCCTGTACGAAACACCATATATTTT CASSLDVGIPVRNTIYF
TRBJ2-7 TRBD2 . TRBV5-6 TGTGCCAGCAGCCGAACTAGCGGGGGGGAGTACGAGCAGTACTTC CASSRTSGGEYEQYF
TRBJ2-1 . . TRBV4-1 TGCGCCAGCAGCCAAGAAGAGGCAGCCTACAATGAGCAGTTCTTC CASSQEEAAYNEQFF
TRBJ1-1 TRBD1 . TRBV30 TGTGCCTGGAAGACAGGGGGGGACACTGAAGCTTTCTTT CAWKTGGDTEAFF
TRBJ2-1 TRBD1 . TRBV2 TGTGCCACCTTAGACACCGGGACAGTTTACAATGAGCAGTTCTTC CATLDTGTVYNEQFF
TRBJ2-1 TRBD2 . TRBV7-8 TGTGCCAGCAGCTTAGACCGTAATAGCGGGGCCTCCTACAATGAGCAGTTCTTC CASSLDRNSGASYNEQFF
TRBJ2-1 . . TRBV6-5 TGTGCCAGCACCGACCGACAGGGAGGTTGGAATGAGCAGTTCTTC CASTDRQGGWNEQFF
TRBJ2-7 . . TRBV9 TGTGCCAGCAGCGTAGAAGAGGGGTCCAGGGAGCAGTACTTC CASSVEEGSREQYF
TRBJ2-1 TRBD1 . TRBV11-2 TGTGCCAGCAGCTTTCCCGGGACAGGGGCGTACAATGAGCAGTTCTTC CASSFPGTGAYNEQFF
TRBJ2-1 TRBD2 . TRBV4-1 TGCGCCAGCAGCCAAGGGGCAGCGGGAGATTCCTACAATGAGCAGTTCTTC CASSQGAAGDSYNEQFF
TRBJ2-1 . . TRBV6-6 TGTGCCAGCAGTCAGCAGGGCTGGAATGAGCAGTTCTTC CASSQQGWNEQFF
TRBJ1-2 TRBD1 once TRBV30 TGTGCCTGGAGTGGGGTAGGACAGGTAGTTGGAGGCTACACCTTC CAWSGVGQVVGGYTF
TRBJ2-2 TRBD1 once TRBV4-3 TGCGCCAGCAGCCAAGACCCGGCAGGGGGCGTCGGCACCGGGGAGCTGTTTTTT CASSQDPAGGVGTGELFF
TRBJ2-3 TRBD2 once TRBV10-2 TGCGCCAGCAGTGAGCTATTGTTCTGGCGGGGGGGCCCCGATACGCAGTATTTT CASSELLFWRGGPDTQYF
TRBJ1-1 . . TRBV4-3 TGCGCCAGCAGCCAAGAGGTCTCGTGGACTGAAGCTTTCTTT CASSQEVSWTEAFF
TRBJ1-1 TRBD1 . TRBV4-1 TGCGCCAGCAGCCACACCCGGGACAGGGGCACTGAAGCTTTCTTT CASSHTRDRGTEAFF
TRBJ1-2 TRBD1 . TRBV19 TGTGCCAGTAGTATAGCCCGGACAGGATATGGCTACACCTTC CASSIARTGYGYTF
TRBJ1-1 . once TRBV23-1 TGCGCCAGCAGTCATTCCCGTACAAGACAGCCCGTACAGCCCACTCCCACTGAAGCTTTCTTT CASSHSRTRQPVQPTPTEAFF
TRBJ2-5 TRBD1 . TRBV30 TGTGCCTGGAGTGGACAGGGGGTTGTGGAGACCCAGTACTTC CAWSGQGVVETQYF
TRBJ2-7 . . TRBV7-8 TGTGCCAGCAGCTTTCCCTCCTACGAGCAGTACTTC CASSFPSYEQYF
TRBJ2-7 . . TRBV27 TGTGCCAGCAGCAAGAGCTCCTACGAGCAGTACTTC CASSKSSYEQYF
TRBJ2-1 . . TRBV7-2 TGTGGCATCTTCGGTCGAGGATATGAGCAGTTCTTC CGIFGRGYEQFF
TRBJ2-1 TRBD2 . TRBV6-5 TGTGCCAGCAGTTACGTAGCGGGAGGAGGAAATGAGCAGTTCTTC CASSYVAGGGNEQFF
TRBJ2-5 TRBD2 . TRBV5-1 TGCGCCAGCAGCTCACCTAGCGGGGGGCGGTACCAAGAGACCCAGTACTTC CASSSPSGGRYQETQYF
TRBJ2-5 . once TRBV30 TGTGCCTGGAGTGGTGAGGGAAAGGGGGAGACCCAGTACTTC CAWSGEGKGETQYF
TRBJ1-2 TRBD1 . TRBV25-1 TGTGCCAGCAGTGAAATCGGACAGGGGGCATTGGGCTATGGCTACACCTTC CASSEIGQGALGYGYTF
TRBJ2-5 . . TRBV19 TGTGCCAGTAGCCGGGGGGCAGGGAACCAAGAGACCCAGTACTTC CASSRGAGNQETQYF
TRBJ2-7 . . TRBV5-4 TGTGCCAGCAGCTTGGAGTCTAGCCCGGGCGAGCAGTACTTC CASSLESSPGEQYF
TRBJ2-7 . . TRBV4-3 TGCGCCAGCAGCCAGACCCTGATCTTATCGGAGTTTTACGAGCAGTACTTC CASSQTLILSEFYEQYF
TRBJ1-5 . . TRBV6-6 TGTGCCACCATTCATGGGCAGCCCCAGCATTTT CATIHGQPQHF
TRBJ2-7 TRBD1 . TRBV6-5 TGTGCCAGCAGTTATTCGACAGGGGGCAAGGAGCAGTACTTC CASSYSTGGKEQYF
TRBJ2-7 . . TRBV11-2 TGTGCCAGCAGCTTAGGAAGGGCCGAGCAGTACTTC CASSLGRAEQYF
TRBJ2-1 TRBD2 . TRBV18 TGTGCCAGCTCATCTAGCGGGAGCTCCTACAATGAGCAGTTCTTC CASSSSGSSYNEQFF
TRBJ2-3 . . TRBV30 TGTGCCTGGAGTGTGTCGGGAGTTACAGATACGCAGTATTTT CAWSVSGVTDTQYF